This T cell receptor beta chain was recorded in a study of blood T cell repertoires in COVID-19. Overall study context: The United States, Italy and Spain were the sources of the acute and convalescent COVID-19 samples. PBMCs, B-cell-depleted T cells, or T cells were the source of the cDNA or gDNA that made up the material.

CDR1 and CDR2 from the germline V gene are MNHEY and SMNVEV (reference sequence). V was shortened by 8 bases and J by 4 bases, with 9 bases between the two germline ends. This CDR3 contains 13 residues. TCRdb's copy holds only in-frame clones and misses some; the assay was immunoSEQ multiplex PCR. The sample shows about 80,000 clones, 83% of them seen only once. Sequenced sample: peripheral blood. The receptor was isolated from a man of 80 years or more with active or convalescent COVID-19. J is TRBJ1-6 and V is TRBV27; no definite D call. CDR3 nucleotides: TGTGCCAGCGCTCAGACTTATAATTCACCCCTCCACTTT. Translated, it gives CASAQTYNSPLHF.